A selection of T cell receptor beta chains follows, all from one sample in a study of CD8 T cells in ankylosing spondylitis. Each CDR3 protein gets one entry after TCRdb re-called the 5' RACE reads with MiXCR. The repertoire includes 250,000 to 350,000 distinct CDR3 sequences, less than 25% of them detected once, and roughly 3.4% sits in the top ten. Source material: blood, either unsorted or a sorted T cell fraction (not recorded which). The source of these receptors is a female donor with ankylosing spondylitis or in good health (not recorded which). The CDR3 runs from the conserved cysteine through the conserved F or W. The order of the fields is V gene, CDR3 length, CDR3 protein.

>TRBV12-3/TRBV12-4|13
CASRRGQGGGYTF
>TRBV4-3|15
CASSQGVGFGNTIYF
>TRBV4-2|12
CASSPAGNEQFF
>TRBV30|15
CAWSVLWRGGTEAFF
>TRBV20-1|13
CSATVASNYEQYF
>TRBV20-1|15
CSARDYSGRAYEQYF
>TRBV20-1|15
CSASYGQARTDTQYF
>TRBV28|15
CASSSQDPLSYEQYF
>TRBV5-1|14
CASSFNSYQETQYF
>TRBV6-2/TRBV6-3|14
CASTEYRDTGELFF
>TRBV21-1|12
CASPKTAGPYTF
>TRBV30|13
CAWSSGDSQPQHF
>TRBV7-2|15
CASSLALGGTDTQYF
>TRBV27|14
CASSLYSDNNEQFF
>TRBV29-1|12
CSVEAASDTQYF
>TRBV7-2|13
CASSPVPEREQFF
>TRBV3-1|16
CASSPLVAGAQETQYF
>TRBV10-1|14
CASSDLLAAETQYF